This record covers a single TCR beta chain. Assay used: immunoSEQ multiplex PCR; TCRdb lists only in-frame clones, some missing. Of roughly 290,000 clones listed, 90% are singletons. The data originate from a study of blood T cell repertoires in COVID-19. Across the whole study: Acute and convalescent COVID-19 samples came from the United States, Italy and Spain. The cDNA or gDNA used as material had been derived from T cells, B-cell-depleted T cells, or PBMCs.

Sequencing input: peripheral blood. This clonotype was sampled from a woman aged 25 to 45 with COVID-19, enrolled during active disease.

DNA of the CDR3: TGTGCCAGCAGTTACTCGTTCTGGCGGGAGTACAATGAGCAGTTCTTC. Its protein is CASSYSFWREYNEQFF. The chain recombines TRBV6-5 with TRBJ2-1, with 7 bases lining up with TRBD2. The germline gives CDR1 MNHEY, CDR2 SVGAGI. The V gene end was trimmed by 0 bases and the J gene end by 4 bases; junction bases not matched to a gene: 6. This CDR3 is built from 16 residues.